This T cell receptor (beta chain) came from a study of beta chain features in type 1 diabetes. Reverse transcribing all isolated RNA meant expressed TCRB transcripts were sequenced. Generated by immunoSEQ multiplex PCR, the TCRdb table keeps only in-frame clones and is missing some. The sample shows around 430,000 clones, approximately 30% of them seen only once. The CDR3 consists of 12 residues. Trimming pared 3 bases from V and 4 bases from J, leaving 6 bases between. The germline CDR1 and CDR2 sequences are MDHEN and SYDVKM. The gene calls are TRBV28 and TRBJ1-2; D might be TRBD1 (5 bases). This TCR was recovered from a man in his late teens or twenties in good health. The specimen was naive CD4+ T cells from blood. CDR3 amino acids: CASSLGRYGYTF. The CDR3 nucleotides are TGTGCCAGCAGTTTGGGACGCTATGGCTACACCTTC.